The 19 T cell receptor beta chains reported below all come from one sample, sequenced in a study of graft-versus-host responses after intestinal transplantation. Profiled with immunoSEQ multiplex PCR; TCRdb holds only in-frame clones, not every one. The sample consists of about 110,000 clones, over 85% of them appearing once. No antigen is known for these receptors. The sample was unstimulated CD8+ T cells sorted from spleen or lymph node cells, taken before intestinal transplant. Receptors were obtained from a human donor who received an intestinal transplant.

The gene calls are TRBV6-1 and TRBJ1-1; no clear D gene. Germline CDR1 reads MNHNS; CDR2 reads SASEGT. CDR3 size: 15 residues. Trimming removed 6 bases from V and 4 bases from J, with 18 bases in between. Here the CDR3 reads CASSETWASGTEAFF. For the CDR3, the DNA is TGTGCCAGCAGCGAAACGTGGGCGTCGGGCACTGAAGCTTTCTTT.

The CDR3 spells CAAGSSYNEQFF. The CDR3, as DNA: TGTGCCGCAGGGAGCTCCTACAATGAGCAGTTCTTC. The chain couples TRBV5-4 to TRBJ2-1, with D possibly called TRBD1 or TRBD2 (5 bases each). The CDR3 has 12 amino acids. Deletions cut 10 bases from V and 0 bases from J, with 8 bases between. Per germline, CDR1 SGHNT and CDR2 YYREEE (reference sequence). Together with reference TRBV5-4 and TRBJ2-1, the CDR3 gives the full variable domain: ETGVTQSPTHLIKTRGQQVTLRCSSQSGHNTVSWYQQALGQGPQFIFQYYREEENGRGNFPPRFSGLQFPNYSSELNVNALELDDSALYLCAAGSSYNEQFFGPGTRLTVL.

The chain joins TRBV9 to TRBJ1-5, with a tentative D call TRBD1 (5 bases). Looked up from germline, CDR1 is SGDLS and CDR2 is YYNGEE. The CDR3 loop spans 13 amino acids. Trimming cost V 7 bases and J 11 bases, with 19 bases left between them. The CDR3 DNA sequence: TGTGCCAGCTCCCAAGGAGATTGGGGGGCCCAGCATTTT. It yields the protein CASSQGDWGAQHF.

This rearrangement joins TRBV5-4 to TRBJ2-7; possibly TRBD2 for D (6 bases). V was shortened by 4 bases and J by 3 bases, with 14 bases between the two germline ends. The CDR3 length is 14 residues. Germline CDR1 reads SGHNT; CDR2 reads YYREEE (reference sequence). CDR3 loop: CASSPDGGFYEQYF. The CDR3 nucleotides read TGTGCCAGCAGCCCGGACGGGGGATTCTACGAGCAGTACTTC.

This clone was counted once. The chain uses TRBV27 and TRBJ2-1; D not resolved. CDR3 length: 11 amino acids. V shed 4 bases and J shed 7 bases, with 5 bases lying between them. Germline V gene sequence: CDR1 MNHEY, CDR2 SMNVEV (reference sequence). This chain's CDR3 is CASSWFNEQFF. The CDR3 DNA is TGTGCCAGCAGTTGGTTTAATGAGCAGTTCTTC.

The chain employs TRBV27 and TRBJ2-3; D remains unclear. Trimming stripped 6 bases from V and 0 bases from J, with 7 bases between. The germline V gene encodes CDR1 MNHEY and CDR2 SMNVEV (reference sequence). The CDR3 length is 13 residues. CDR3 protein: CASSFSSTDTQYF. For the CDR3, the DNA is TGTGCCAGCAGCTTCTCTAGCACAGATACGCAGTATTTT.

CDR3 amino acids: CASSYGTGVYEQYF. In nucleotides, the CDR3 is TGTGCCAGCAGTTACGGGACAGGGGTCTACGAGCAGTACTTC. This chain connects TRBV6-5 to TRBJ2-7; the match to TRBD1 covers 10 bases. The V gene end was trimmed by 2 bases and the J gene end by 3 bases; junction bases not matched to a gene: 1. The CDR3 contains 14 residues. CDR1 and CDR2 from the germline V gene are MNHEY and SVGAGI.

J is TRBJ2-1 and V is TRBV5-1; 10 nucleotides align to TRBD2. CDR1 and CDR2 from the germline V gene are SGHRS and YFSETQ. V was clipped by 0 bases and J by 4 bases; unmatched bases: 4. The CDR3 is made up of 16 amino acids. CDR3 coding DNA: TGCGCCAGCAGCTTGGCCGTAGCGGGAGGTTACAATGAGCAGTTCTTC. Its translation: CASSLAVAGGYNEQFF.

The chain is built from TRBV28 and TRBJ1-1; D may be TRBD1 (6 bases). Trimming removed 4 bases from V and 0 bases from J, with 9 bases in between. CDR1 is MDHEN, CDR2 SYDVKM, per germline. This CDR3 has 14 residues. Here the CDR3 DNA reads TGTGCCAGCAGTTCGCACAGGGTGAACACTGAAGCTTTCTTT. This translates into CASSSHRVNTEAFF. The full variable domain, its missing parts supplied by reference TRBV28 and TRBJ1-1, is DVKVTQSSRYLVKRTGEKVFLECVQDMDHENMFWYRQDPGLGLRLIYFSYDVKMKEKGDIPEGYSVSREKKERFSLILESASTNQTSMYLCASSSHRVNTEAFFGQGTRLTVV.

This clone was recorded only once. This sequence joins TRBV6-1 and TRBJ1-2; D unresolved. The CDR3 consists of 14 residues. CDR1 is MNHNS, CDR2 SASEGT, per germline. V was pared by 5 bases and J by 4 bases, with 14 bases between. This CDR3 reads CASSPPTVIYGYTF. The CDR3 DNA follows: TGTGCCAGCAGTCCCCCCACGGTAATCTATGGCTACACCTTC.

The rearrangement uses TRBV15 and TRBJ2-3; D perhaps matches TRBD1 (5 bases). The CDR3 has 14 residues. Germline V gene lookup returns CDR1 LNHNV and CDR2 YYDKDF (reference sequence). V lost 8 bases, J lost 5 bases, and 17 bases lay in between. In nucleotides, the CDR3 is TGTGCCACCTCGAAGACAGTGAATTTAGATACGCAGTATTTT. Its translation: CATSKTVNLDTQYF.

This rearrangement joins TRBV6-1 to TRBJ2-7; the D is unclear. The length of the CDR3 is 15 residues. CDR1 and CDR2 from the germline V gene are MNHNS and SASEGT. V was clipped by 4 bases and J by 0 bases, with 13 bases between them. For the CDR3, the DNA is TGTGCCAGCAGTGTATCTTTCTTTAGCTCCTACGAGCAGTACTTC. Amino acid sequence: CASSVSFFSSYEQYF.

This clone was picked up a small number of times. The genes are TRBV6-1 and TRBJ1-5; D uncertain. The germline V and J ends were trimmed by 4 bases and 2 bases, with 12 bases remaining between them. CDR3 length: 15 residues. The germline CDR1 and CDR2 sequences are MNHNS and SASEGT. The DNA of the CDR3 is TGTGCCAGCAGTGGCTTGGGGTTAGGCAATCAGCCCCAGCATTTT. Translated: CASSGLGLGNQPQHF.

The chain couples TRBV4-2 to TRBJ2-1; no clear D gene. Germline-derived CDR1 and CDR2 are LGHNA and YNFKEQ. V gave up 0 bases and J gave up 0 bases, with 12 bases separating them. This CDR3 spans 17 amino acids. In DNA, the CDR3 is TGTGCCAGCAGCCAAGATCGGGTCCAGAGCTCCTACAATGAGCAGTTCTTC. This translates into CASSQDRVQSSYNEQFF.

V and J are TRBV5-6 and TRBJ1-2; 7 bases fit TRBD1. CDR3 size: 12 residues. V lost 5 bases, J lost 8 bases, and 6 bases stayed unmatched. Germline V lookup: CDR1 SGHDT, CDR2 YYEEEE. For the CDR3, the DNA is TGTGCCAGCAGGTTAACAGGGGAAGGCTACACCTTC. Encoded protein: CASRLTGEGYTF. The variable domain in full, completed from reference TRBV5-6 and TRBJ1-2, reads DAGVTQSPTHLIKTRGQQVTLRCSPKSGHDTVSWYQQALGQGPQFIFQYYEEEERQRGNFPDRFSGHQFPNYSSELNVNALLLGDSALYLCASRLTGEGYTFGSGTRLTVV.

Only a few counts were recorded for this clone. The chain combines TRBV7-9 with TRBJ2-1; no reliable D call. This CDR3 region has 13 residues. The germline V and J ends were trimmed by 5 bases and 8 bases, with 13 bases remaining between them. Germline V lookup: CDR1 SEHNR, CDR2 FQNEAQ (reference sequence). The CDR3 protein is CASSPAKWDEQFF. In nucleotides, the CDR3 is TGTGCCAGCAGCCCCGCCAAGTGGGATGAGCAGTTCTTC.

The V gene is TRBV5-4, the J gene TRBJ1-4; TRBD1 matches 7 bases. Germline V gives CDR1 SGHNT, CDR2 YYREEE (reference sequence). This CDR3 is built from 16 residues. V shed 4 bases and J 0 bases; nucleotides not matched to a gene: 6. CDR3 residues: CASSGDRAATNEKLFF. CDR3 sequence (DNA): TGTGCCAGCAGCGGCGACAGGGCGGCAACTAATGAAAAACTGTTTTTT.

The chain has TRBV9 and TRBJ2-2; maybe TRBD2 (5 bases). Germline-derived CDR1 and CDR2 are SGDLS and YYNGEE. This CDR3 spans 18 amino acids. The V end was cut by 3 bases, the J end by 2 bases, with 20 bases between. The CDR3 DNA follows: TGTGCCAGCAGCGGAATAGCGAAGAGCCTTCGAAACACCGGGGAGCTGTTTTTT. Its protein product is CASSGIAKSLRNTGELFF.

For this clone: Other DNA sequences in this specimen translate into the identical CDR3. The gene calls are TRBV11-2 and TRBJ2-7; D call uncertain. In germline, CDR1 is SGHAT, CDR2 FQNNGV. V shed 2 bases and J shed 4 bases, with 6 bases lying between them. The CDR3 length is 12 residues. As DNA, the CDR3 is TGTGCCAGCAGCTTATTGGGGTACGAGCAGTACTTC. It translates to CASSLLGYEQYF.